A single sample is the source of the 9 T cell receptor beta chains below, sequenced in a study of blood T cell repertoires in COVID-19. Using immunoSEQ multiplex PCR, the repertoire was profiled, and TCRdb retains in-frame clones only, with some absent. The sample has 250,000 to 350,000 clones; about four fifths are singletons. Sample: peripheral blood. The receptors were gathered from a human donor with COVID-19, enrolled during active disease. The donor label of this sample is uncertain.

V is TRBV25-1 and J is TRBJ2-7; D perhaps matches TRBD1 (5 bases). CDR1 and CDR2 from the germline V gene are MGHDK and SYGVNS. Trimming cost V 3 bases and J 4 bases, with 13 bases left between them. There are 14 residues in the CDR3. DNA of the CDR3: TGTGCCAGCAGTGAGGCTGGGGCTCCTTACGAGCAGTACTTC. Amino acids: CASSEAGAPYEQYF.

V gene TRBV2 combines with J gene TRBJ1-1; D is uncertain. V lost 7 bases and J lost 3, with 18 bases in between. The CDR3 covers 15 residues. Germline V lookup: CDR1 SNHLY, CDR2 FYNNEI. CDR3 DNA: TGTGCCAGCACCTCACGCCCCGACGGGGACACTGAAGCTTTCTTT. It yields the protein CASTSRPDGDTEAFF.

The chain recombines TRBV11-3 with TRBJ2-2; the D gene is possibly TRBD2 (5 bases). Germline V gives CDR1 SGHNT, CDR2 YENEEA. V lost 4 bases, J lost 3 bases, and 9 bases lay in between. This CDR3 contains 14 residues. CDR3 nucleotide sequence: TGTGCCAGCAGCTCGGGGTCGGACACCGGGGAGCTGTTTTTT. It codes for CASSSGSDTGELFF.

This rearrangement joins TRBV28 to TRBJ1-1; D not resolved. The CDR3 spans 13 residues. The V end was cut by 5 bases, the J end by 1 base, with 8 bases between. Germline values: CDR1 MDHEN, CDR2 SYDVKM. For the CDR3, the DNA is TGTGCCAGCAGTCTTCTCAGGAACACTGAAGCTTTCTTT. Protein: CASSLLRNTEAFF.

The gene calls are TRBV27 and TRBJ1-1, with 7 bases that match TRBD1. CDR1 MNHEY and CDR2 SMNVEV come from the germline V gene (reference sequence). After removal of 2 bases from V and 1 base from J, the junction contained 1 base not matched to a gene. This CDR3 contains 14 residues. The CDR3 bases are TGTGCCAGCAGTTTAAACAGGGGGAACACTGAAGCTTTCTTT. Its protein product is CASSLNRGNTEAFF.

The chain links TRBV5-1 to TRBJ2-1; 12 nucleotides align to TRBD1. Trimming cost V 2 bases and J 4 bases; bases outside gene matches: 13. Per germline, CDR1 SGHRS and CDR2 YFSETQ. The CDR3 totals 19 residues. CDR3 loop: CASSFGTGGRELFYNEQFF. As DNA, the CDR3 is TGCGCCAGCAGCTTCGGGACAGGGGGCCGGGAGTTGTTTTACAATGAGCAGTTCTTC.

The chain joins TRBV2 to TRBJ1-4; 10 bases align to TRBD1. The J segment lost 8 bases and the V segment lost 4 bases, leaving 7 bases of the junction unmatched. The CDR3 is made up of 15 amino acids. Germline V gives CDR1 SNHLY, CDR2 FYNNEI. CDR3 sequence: CASSVRQGAGEKLFF. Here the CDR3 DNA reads TGTGCCAGCAGTGTAAGACAGGGGGCGGGAGAAAAACTGTTTTTT.

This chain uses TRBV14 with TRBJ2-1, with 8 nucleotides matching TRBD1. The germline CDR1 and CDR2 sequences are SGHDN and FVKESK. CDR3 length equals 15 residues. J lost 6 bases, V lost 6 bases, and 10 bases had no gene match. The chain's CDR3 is CASSFTTGAGNEQFF. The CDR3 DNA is TGTGCCAGCAGTTTTACGACAGGGGCGGGCAATGAGCAGTTCTTC.

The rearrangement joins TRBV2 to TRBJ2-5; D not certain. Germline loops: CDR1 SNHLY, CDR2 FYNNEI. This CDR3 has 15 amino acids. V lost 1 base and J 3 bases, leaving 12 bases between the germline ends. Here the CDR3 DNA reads TGTGCCAGCAGTGAAGGCCTACGCACGGAAGAGACCCAGTACTTC. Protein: CASSEGLRTEETQYF. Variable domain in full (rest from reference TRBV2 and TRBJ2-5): EPEVTQTPSHQVTQMGQEVILRCVPISNHLYFYWYRQILGQKVEFLVSFYNNEISEKSEIFDDQFSVERPDGSNFTLKIRSTKLEDSAMYFCASSEGLRTEETQYFGPGTRLLVL.